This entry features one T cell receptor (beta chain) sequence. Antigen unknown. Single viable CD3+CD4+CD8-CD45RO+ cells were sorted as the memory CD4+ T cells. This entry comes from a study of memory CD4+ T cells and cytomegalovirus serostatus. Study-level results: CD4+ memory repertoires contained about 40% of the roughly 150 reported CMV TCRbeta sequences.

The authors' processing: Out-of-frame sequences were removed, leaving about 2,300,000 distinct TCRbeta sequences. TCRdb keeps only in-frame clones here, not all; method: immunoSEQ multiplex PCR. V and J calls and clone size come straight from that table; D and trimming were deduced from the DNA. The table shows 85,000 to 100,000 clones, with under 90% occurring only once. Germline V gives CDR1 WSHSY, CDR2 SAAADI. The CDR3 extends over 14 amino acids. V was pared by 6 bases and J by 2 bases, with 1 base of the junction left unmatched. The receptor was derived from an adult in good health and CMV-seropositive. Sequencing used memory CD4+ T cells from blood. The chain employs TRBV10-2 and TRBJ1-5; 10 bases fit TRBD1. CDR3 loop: CASSDRGRNQPQHF. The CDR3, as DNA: TGCGCCAGCAGCGACAGGGGGCGCAATCAGCCCCAGCATTTT.